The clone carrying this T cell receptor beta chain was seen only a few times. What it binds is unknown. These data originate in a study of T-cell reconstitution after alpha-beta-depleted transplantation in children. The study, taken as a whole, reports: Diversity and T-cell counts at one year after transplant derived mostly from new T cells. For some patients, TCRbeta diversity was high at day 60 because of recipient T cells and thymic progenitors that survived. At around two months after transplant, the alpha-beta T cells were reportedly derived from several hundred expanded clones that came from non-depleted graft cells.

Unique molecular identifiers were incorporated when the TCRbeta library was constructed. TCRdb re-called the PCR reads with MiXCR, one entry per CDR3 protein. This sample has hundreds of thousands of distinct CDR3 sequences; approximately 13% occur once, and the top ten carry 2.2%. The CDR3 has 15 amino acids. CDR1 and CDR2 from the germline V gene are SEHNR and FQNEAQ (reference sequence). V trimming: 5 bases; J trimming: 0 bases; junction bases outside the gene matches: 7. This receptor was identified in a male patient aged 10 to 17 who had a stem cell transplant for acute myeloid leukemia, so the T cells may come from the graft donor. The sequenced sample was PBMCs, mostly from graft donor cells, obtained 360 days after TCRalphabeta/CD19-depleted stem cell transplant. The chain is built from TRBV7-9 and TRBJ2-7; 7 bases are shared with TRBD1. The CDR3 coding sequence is TGTGCCAGCAGCGCACAGGGGATATCCTCCTACGAGCAGTACTTC. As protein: CASSAQGISSYEQYF.